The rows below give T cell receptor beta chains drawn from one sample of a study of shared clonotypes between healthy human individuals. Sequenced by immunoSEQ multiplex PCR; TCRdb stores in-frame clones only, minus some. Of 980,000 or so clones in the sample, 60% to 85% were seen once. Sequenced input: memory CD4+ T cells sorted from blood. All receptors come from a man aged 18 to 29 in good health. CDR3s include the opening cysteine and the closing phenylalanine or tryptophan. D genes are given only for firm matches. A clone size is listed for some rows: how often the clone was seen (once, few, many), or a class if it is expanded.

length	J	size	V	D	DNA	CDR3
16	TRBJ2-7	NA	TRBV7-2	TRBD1	TGTGCCAGCAGCTTATCCCGCGGGACAGGGGGCGCCTATCAGTACTTC	CASSLSRGTGGAYQYF
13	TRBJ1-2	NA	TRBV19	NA	TGTGCCACAAAGCCCGGGGGAAACTATGGCTACACCTTC	CATKPGGNYGYTF
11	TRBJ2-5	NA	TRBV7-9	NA	TGTGCCAGCAGCCCCCTTGAGACCCAGTACTTC	CASSPLETQYF
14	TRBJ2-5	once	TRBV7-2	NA	TGTGCCAGCAGCTCCTACGGGCCACAAGAGACCCAGTACTTC	CASSSYGPQETQYF
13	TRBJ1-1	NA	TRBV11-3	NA	TGTGCCAGCAGCGCCCGACAGAACACTGAAGCTTTCTTT	CASSARQNTEAFF
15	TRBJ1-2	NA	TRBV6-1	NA	TGTGCCAGCAGTGACCGGACAGAGAACTTTTATGGCTACACCTTC	CASSDRTENFYGYTF
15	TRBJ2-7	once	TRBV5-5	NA	TGTGCCAGCAGCTTGGATACAGGCCCGGCCTACGAGCAGTACTTC	CASSLDTGPAYEQYF
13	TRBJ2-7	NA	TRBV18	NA	TGTGCCAGCTCAGGGGGAGACAGAGGCGAGCAGTACTTC	CASSGGDRGEQYF
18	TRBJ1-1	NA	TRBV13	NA	TGTGCCAGCAGCTCCGTTAACCCTTACGGGGCTCGGGAGACTGAAGCTTTCTTT	CASSSVNPYGARETEAFF
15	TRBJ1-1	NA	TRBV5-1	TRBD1	TGCGCCAGCAGCTCTTCCCCTACCGGGACAGGGGGCGATTTCTTT	CASSSSPTGTGGDFF
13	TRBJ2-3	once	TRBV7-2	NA	TGTGCCAGCAGCCACAGACCAGGAGATACGCAGTATTTT	CASSHRPGDTQYF
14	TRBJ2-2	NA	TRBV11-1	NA	TGTGCCAGCATGTCGACTAGTCGTACCGGGGAGCTGTTTTTT	CASMSTSRTGELFF
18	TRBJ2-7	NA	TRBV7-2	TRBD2	TGTGCCAGCAGCCAAGGAGGGACTAGCGGGAACCGTCTCCACGAGCAGTACTTC	CASSQGGTSGNRLHEQYF
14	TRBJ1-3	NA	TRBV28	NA	TGTGCCAGCAGTCCCCAGACCTCTGGAAACACCATATATTTT	CASSPQTSGNTIYF
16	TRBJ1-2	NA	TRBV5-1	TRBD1	TGCGCCAGCAGCTGGGGACAGGCAGACATCGGTTATGGCTACACCTTC	CASSWGQADIGYGYTF
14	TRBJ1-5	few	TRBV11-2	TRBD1	TGTGCCAGCAGCACCGGGACAGAGTTTCAGCCCCAGCATTTT	CASSTGTEFQPQHF
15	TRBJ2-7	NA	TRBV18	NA	TGTGCCAGCTCATCAGGAGCGGGCAGCTCCTACGAGCAGTACTTC	CASSSGAGSSYEQYF
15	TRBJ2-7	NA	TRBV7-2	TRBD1	TGTGCCAGCAGCTTATATGGACAGGGGGCCAGTGAGCAGTACTTC	CASSLYGQGASEQYF
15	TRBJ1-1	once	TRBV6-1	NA	TGTGCCAGCAGTGAGCAGGGTTACATGAACACTGAAGCTTTCTTT	CASSEQGYMNTEAFF
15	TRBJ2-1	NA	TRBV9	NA	TGTGCCAGCAGCGTAGAGGGGTACAGGGACAATGAGCAGTTCTTC	CASSVEGYRDNEQFF
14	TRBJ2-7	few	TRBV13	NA	TGTGCCAGCAGCGTCCGGGGAGCCCGCTACGAGCAGTACTTC	CASSVRGARYEQYF
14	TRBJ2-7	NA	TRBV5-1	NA	TGCGCCAGCAGCCCGGCGGTGGGGGCCTCCGAGCAGTACTTC	CASSPAVGASEQYF
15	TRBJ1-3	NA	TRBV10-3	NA	TGTGCCATCAGTGCCCTCTTGAGTACTGGAAACACCATATATTTT	CAISALLSTGNTIYF
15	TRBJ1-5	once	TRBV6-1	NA	TGTGCCAGCAGGGGAACAGGACAGAACAATCAGCCCCAGCATTTT	CASRGTGQNNQPQHF
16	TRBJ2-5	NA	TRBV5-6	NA	TGTGCCAGCAGCTCTTGGGGGCCCCCAATGATGCGGACCCAGTACTTC	CASSSWGPPMMRTQYF
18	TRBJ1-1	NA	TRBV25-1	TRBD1	TGTGCCAGCAGTGAATACCCGGGAAAAGGGGCAGGGGGGACTGAAGCTTTCTTT	CASSEYPGKGAGGTEAFF
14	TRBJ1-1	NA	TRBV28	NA	TGTGCCAGCATTGAGGAAGGCAGGAACACTGAAGCTTTCTTT	CASIEEGRNTEAFF
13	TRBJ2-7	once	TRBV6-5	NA	TGTGCCAGCAGTTACTCCCTCTGGGGTTCGCAGTACTTC	CASSYSLWGSQYF
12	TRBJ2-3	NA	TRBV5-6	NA	TGTGCCAGCAGCTTGCATTCACCTACGCAGTATTTT	CASSLHSPTQYF
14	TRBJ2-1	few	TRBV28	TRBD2	TGTGCCAGCGAGTCTAGCGGGGAGAACAATGAGCAGTTCTTC	CASESSGENNEQFF
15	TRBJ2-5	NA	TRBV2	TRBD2	TGTGCCAGCAGCGGGACTAGCGGGGCGGAAGAGACCCAGTACTTC	CASSGTSGAEETQYF
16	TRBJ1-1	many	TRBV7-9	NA	TGTGCCAGCAGCCCCTCCCCAACACTCGGGGGCACTGAAGCTTTCTTT	CASSPSPTLGGTEAFF
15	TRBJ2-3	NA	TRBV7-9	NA	TGTGCCAGCAGCCCGGGGCTACTCGACACAGATACGCAGTATTTT	CASSPGLLDTDTQYF
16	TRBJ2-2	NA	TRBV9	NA	TGTGCCAGCAGCCCCCAGAGCCACGCGAACACCGGGGAGCTGTTTTTT	CASSPQSHANTGELFF
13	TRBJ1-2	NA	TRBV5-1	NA	TGCGCCAGCACCCAGGGAACGTCTCATGGCTACACCTTC	CASTQGTSHGYTF
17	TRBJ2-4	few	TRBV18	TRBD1	TGTGCCAGCTCACCTTCCATGGCGGGACAGGGTAAAAACATTCAGTACTTC	CASSPSMAGQGKNIQYF
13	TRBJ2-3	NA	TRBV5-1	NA	TGCGCCAGCAGCACATGGGGCGCGGATACGCAGTATTTT	CASSTWGADTQYF
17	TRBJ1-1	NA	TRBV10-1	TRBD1	TGCGCCAGCAGTGAGTCGGGTGGACAGGGCTTCGGCACTGAAGCTTTCTTT	CASSESGGQGFGTEAFF
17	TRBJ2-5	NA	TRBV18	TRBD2	TGTGCCAGCTCACCACTCCGGACTAGCGGGTACCAAGAGACCCAGTACTTC	CASSPLRTSGYQETQYF